A single sample gave rise to the 5 T cell receptor beta chains below, sequenced in a study of T cells in Graves' hyperthyroidism and ophthalmopathy. RNA transcripts served as the template for amplifying TCR beta CDR3 regions. In the first-round RT-PCR of the TCR CDR3, the HTBI primer set was used. In TCRdb, the multiplex PCR reads were re-called with MiXCR into one record per CDR3 protein. The repertoire consists of around 760,000 distinct CDR3 sequences, with around a third occurring once and the leading ten covering less than 40%. Material for sequencing was blood. The receptors were sampled from a woman aged 35 to 49 with Graves' hyperthyroidism.

The sample holds a few counts of this clonotype. The gene calls are TRBV5-5 and TRBJ2-7, with D perhaps matching TRBD1 (6 bases). Germline V CDR1 and CDR2: SGHKS, YYEKEE (reference sequence). The CDR3 covers 14 residues. Trimming removed 4 bases at V and 4 bases at J, with 15 bases between. CDR3 in amino acids: CASSPDRRKYEQYF. In nucleotides, the CDR3 is TGTGCCAGCAGCCCCGACAGGAGAAAGTACGAGCAGTACTTC.

This clonotype was counted many times. The chain has TRBV10-3 and TRBJ1-1; 11 bases line up with TRBD1. The V gene's germline CDR1 is ENHRY and CDR2 SYGVKD. The CDR3 runs 14 residues. V trimming: 10 bases; J trimming: 3 bases; junction bases outside the gene matches: 7. Here the CDR3 DNA reads TGTGCCACGACACCGGGACAGGGGGACACTGAAGCTTTCTTT. This codes for CATTPGQGDTEAFF.

This clonotype was seen many times. The chain combines TRBV10-3 with TRBJ1-1; 8 bases fit TRBD1. CDR3 length: 14 amino acids. Per germline, CDR1 ENHRY and CDR2 SYGVKD. After removal of 3 bases from V and 4 bases from J, the junction contained 4 bases not matched to a gene. Here the CDR3 DNA reads TGTGCCATCAGTGACCGGACAGGGAGCACTGAAGCTTTCTTT. Amino acid sequence: CAISDRTGSTEAFF.

The chain carries TRBV12-3 or TRBV12-4 and TRBJ2-5, with 7 bases matching TRBD1. Losses at the gene ends were 7 bases for V and 2 bases for J; bases not matched to a gene: 19. CDR3 size: 18 residues. The chain's CDR3 is CASTQDATGWLPQETQYF. For the CDR3, the DNA is TGTGCCAGCACCCAAGACGCGACAGGGTGGCTACCGCAAGAGACCCAGTACTTC.

J is TRBJ2-2 and V is TRBV19; D is perhaps TRBD2 (5 bases). Germline V gene sequence: CDR1 LNHDA, CDR2 SQIVND (reference sequence). Trimming took off 5 bases at V and 7 bases at J, with 8 bases between the two ends. The CDR3 loop spans 12 amino acids. For the CDR3, the DNA is TGTGCCAGTAGTCATGGAGGCGGGGAGCTGTTTTTT. Its protein product is CASSHGGGELFF.